A single TCR beta chain is shown here with its context. V lost 5 bases, J lost 10 bases, and 6 bases stayed unmatched. This CDR3 has 13 residues. CDR1 is SGHTA and CDR2 is FQGTGA in the germline V gene. This record belongs to a study of blood T cell repertoires in COVID-19. Across the whole study: In each case, the material was cDNA or gDNA derived from T cells, B-cell-depleted T cells, or PBMCs.

Authors' processing steps: How many nucleated cells were present was estimated from reference gene primer amplification. The method was immunoSEQ multiplex PCR; TCRdb's version includes in-frame clones alone and lacks a portion of them. The DNA was the basis for D and trimming; V, J and clone size are from that table. The data contain 95,000 to 100,000 clones, 82% of them seen just once; the ten biggest clones take up more than 9%. The sample comprised peripheral blood. The rearrangement uses TRBV7-3 and TRBJ1-1, with TRBD1 matching 11 bases. This sequence was found in a man between 65 and 80 years old with acute or convalescent COVID-19. CDR3 loop: CASSPGTGGGAFF. Written as DNA, the CDR3 is TGTGCCAGCAGCCCCGGGACAGGGGGGGGAGCTTTCTTT.